Shown below are 10 T cell receptor beta chains from a single sample sequenced in a study of vaccination effects on CD4 cells after COVID-19. Profiling relied on immunoSEQ multiplex PCR, and the TCRdb table lists in-frame clones only, not all of them. The data contain tens of thousands of clones, around 75% of them seen just once; the ten biggest clones take up around 40%. Ahead of sequencing, the ViraFEST assay grew antigen-specific CD4+ T cells using viral peptide pools. Culture lasted roughly eleven days before CD4+ T cell isolation. This person's SARS-CoV-2 infection, confirmed by PCR, occurred between March and December 2020. Their specific antigens are unknown. Sequencing was performed on CD4+ T cells from PBMCs cultured with a peptide pool, taken before COVID-19 vaccination. The receptors here all came from a human donor who had a prior SARS-CoV-2 infection.

This clone was seen only a few times. The chain is built from TRBV24-1 and TRBJ2-1; TRBD1 agrees at 8 bases. The CDR3 consists of 17 residues. V lost 5 bases to trimming and J lost 8 bases; unmatched junction nucleotides: 16. Germline CDR1 KGHDR, CDR2 SFDVKD. The CDR3, as DNA: TGTGCCACCAGTGGGCCCCGGCTCAGGGGGCGCGACGATGAGCAGTTCTTC. Translated: CATSGPRLRGRDDEQFF.

The gene calls are TRBV7-2 and TRBJ2-1; 8 positions agree with TRBD1. The CDR3 extends over 14 amino acids. V was pared by 2 bases and J by 6 bases, with 3 bases of the junction left unmatched. Looked up from germline, CDR1 is SGHTA and CDR2 is FQGNSA. The chain's CDR3 is CASSLTGGLNEQFF. The CDR3 DNA is TGTGCCAGCAGCTTAACAGGGGGTCTCAATGAGCAGTTCTTC.

The chain combines TRBV4-1 with TRBJ1-2, with 7 nucleotides matching TRBD1. Germline trimming cut 3 bases from V and 4 bases from J; bases unmatched to any gene: 8. Germline values: CDR1 MGHRA, CDR2 YSYEKL. CDR3 length: 15 amino acids. The CDR3 region has the DNA TGCGCCAGCAGCCAGGGCGAGGGGGCCGTCTATGGCTACACCTTC. As protein: CASSQGEGAVYGYTF.

This clone was detected only a few times. The V and J genes are TRBV24-1 and TRBJ2-1; 10 nucleotides align to TRBD1. CDR1 is KGHDR, CDR2 SFDVKD, per germline. V trimming: 3 bases; J trimming: 5 bases; junction bases outside the gene matches: 3. The CDR3 consists of 15 residues. The CDR3 DNA follows: TGTGCCACCAGTGATCCCGGGACAGGGGACAATGAGCAGTTCTTC. This translates into CATSDPGTGDNEQFF.

The chain couples TRBV6-5 to TRBJ1-1; TRBD1 is a possible D gene (5 bases). The V and J ends lost 2 bases and 4 bases respectively, with 14 bases between them. CDR1 and CDR2 (germline): MNHEY, SVGAGI. The CDR3 consists of 15 residues. CDR3 DNA sequence: TGTGCCAGCAGTTACCGGGGCCCCGGAGTCACTGAAGCTTTCTTT. Its protein is CASSYRGPGVTEAFF.

The V gene is TRBV18, the J gene TRBJ2-7; D gene ambiguous. This CDR3 region has 14 residues. Germline V gene data show CDR1 as KGHSH and CDR2 as LQKENI. V was pared by 3 bases and J by 2 bases, with 11 bases between. The CDR3 bases are TGTGCCAGCTCACCCACCGGGCCGACCTACGAGCAGTACTTC. Protein product: CASSPTGPTYEQYF. Variable domain in full (rest from reference TRBV18 and TRBJ2-7): NAGVMQNPRHLVRRRGQEARLRCSPMKGHSHVYWYRQLPEEGLKFMVYLQKENIIDESGMPKERFSAEFPKEGPSILRIQQVVRGDSAAYFCASSPTGPTYEQYFGPGTRLTVT.

The chain combines TRBV5-4 with TRBJ2-5; possibly TRBD1 or TRBD2 for D (5 bases each). The CDR3 length is 14 residues. The germline V gene has CDR1 SGHNT and CDR2 YYREEE (reference sequence). V was clipped by 4 bases and J by 0 bases, with 10 bases between them. CDR3 sequence: CASSKGRDQETQYF. DNA of the CDR3: TGTGCCAGCAGCAAGGGACGGGACCAAGAGACCCAGTACTTC.

In its sample, this clone was seen once. The J gene is TRBJ1-5, the V gene TRBV4-2; a possible D gene is TRBD1 (5 bases). Germline CDR1 and CDR2: LGHNA and YNFKEQ. CDR3 length: 14 amino acids. V was pared by 1 base and J by 7 bases, with 11 bases between. CDR3 residues: CASSQGGALQPQHF. CDR3 coding DNA: TGTGCCAGCAGCCAAGGGGGCGCATTACAGCCCCAGCATTTT.

Only a few counts were recorded for this clone. V usage is TRBV7-8 and J usage is TRBJ2-5, with D tentatively TRBD1 (6 bases). V lost 5 bases and J 3 bases, leaving 10 bases between the germline ends. Germline V gives CDR1 SGHVS, CDR2 FQNEAQ. The CDR3 is 13 residues long. The CDR3, as DNA: TGTGCCAGCAGCCGGACAGAAAAAGAGACCCAGTACTTC. Its protein is CASSRTEKETQYF.

Points on this clone: The DNA is left out, because the CDR3 cannot be placed on it with certainty; the CDR3 is given as TCRdb lists it. The V call is TRBV21-1, the J call TRBJ1-3; TRBD1, as called in the table, went unchecked against the DNA. TRBV21-1 is a documented pseudogene. The CDR3 is 17 amino acids in total, end residues counted. The CDR3 is CASSKLQGFGSGNTIYF.